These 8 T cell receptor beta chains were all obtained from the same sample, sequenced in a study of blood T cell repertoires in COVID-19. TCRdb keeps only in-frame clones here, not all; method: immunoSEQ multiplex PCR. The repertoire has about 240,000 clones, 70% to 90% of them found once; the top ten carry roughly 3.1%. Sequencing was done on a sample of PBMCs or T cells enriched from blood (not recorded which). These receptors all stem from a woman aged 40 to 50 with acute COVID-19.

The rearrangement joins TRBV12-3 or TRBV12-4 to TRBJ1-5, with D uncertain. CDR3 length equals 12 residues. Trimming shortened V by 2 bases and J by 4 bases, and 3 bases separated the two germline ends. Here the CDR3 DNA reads TGTGCCAGCAGTTTACAGAATCAGCCCCAGCATTTT. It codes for CASSLQNQPQHF.

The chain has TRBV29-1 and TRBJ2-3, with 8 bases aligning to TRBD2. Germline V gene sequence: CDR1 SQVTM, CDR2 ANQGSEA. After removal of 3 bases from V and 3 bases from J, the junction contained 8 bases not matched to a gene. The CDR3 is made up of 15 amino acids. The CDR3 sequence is CSVETAGELTDTQYF. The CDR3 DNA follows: TGCAGCGTTGAGACAGCGGGAGAATTAACAGATACGCAGTATTTT.

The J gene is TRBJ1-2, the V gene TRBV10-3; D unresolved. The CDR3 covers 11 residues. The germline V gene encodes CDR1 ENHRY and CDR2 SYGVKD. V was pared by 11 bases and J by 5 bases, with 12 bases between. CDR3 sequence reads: CAARGEYGYTF. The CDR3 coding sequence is TGTGCCGCACGTGGGGAGTATGGCTACACCTTC.

The CDR3 sequence: CASSKHNRARSDTQYF. CDR3 DNA: TGTGCCAGCAGCAAACACAACCGAGCCAGGTCAGATACGCAGTATTTT. This chain links TRBV21-1 with TRBJ2-3; TRBD1, as called in the table, went unchecked against the DNA. TRBV21-1 is a pseudogene segment. The CDR3 length is 16 residues.

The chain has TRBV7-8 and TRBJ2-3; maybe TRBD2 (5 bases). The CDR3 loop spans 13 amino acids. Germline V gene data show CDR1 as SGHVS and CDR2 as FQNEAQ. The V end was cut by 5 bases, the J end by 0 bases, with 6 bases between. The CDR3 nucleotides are TGTGCCAGCAGCCGCGGGAGCACAGATACGCAGTATTTT. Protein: CASSRGSTDTQYF.

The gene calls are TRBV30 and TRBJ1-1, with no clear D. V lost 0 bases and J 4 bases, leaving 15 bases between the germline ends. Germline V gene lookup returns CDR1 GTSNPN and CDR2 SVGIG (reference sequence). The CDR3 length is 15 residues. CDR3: CAWSVTSPAGTEAFF. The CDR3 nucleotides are TGTGCCTGGAGTGTTACTAGTCCGGCGGGCACTGAAGCTTTCTTT.

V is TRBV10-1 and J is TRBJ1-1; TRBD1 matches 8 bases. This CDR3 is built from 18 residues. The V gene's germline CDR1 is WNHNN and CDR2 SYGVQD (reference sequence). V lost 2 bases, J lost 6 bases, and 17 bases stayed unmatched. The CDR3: CASSEPKYRGQEPPEAFF. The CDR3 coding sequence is TGCGCCAGCAGTGAGCCAAAATATCGGGGACAGGAGCCACCTGAAGCTTTCTTT.

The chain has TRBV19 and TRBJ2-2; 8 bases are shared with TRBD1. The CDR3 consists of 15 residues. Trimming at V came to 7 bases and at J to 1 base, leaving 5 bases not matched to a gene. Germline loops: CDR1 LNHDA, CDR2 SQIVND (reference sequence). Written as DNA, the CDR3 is TGTGCCAGTACTGACAGGGGACAGAACACCGGGGAGCTGTTTTTT. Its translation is CASTDRGQNTGELFF.